Detailed here is one TCR beta chain. Investigators amplified TCR beta CDR3 regions from RNA transcripts. An initial RT-PCR round employing HTBI primers preceded a second-round multiplex PCR. TCRdb independently ran MiXCR on the multiplex PCR reads; one entry per CDR3 protein. The data show roughly 220,000 distinct CDR3 sequences, around 42% seen once. V lost 5 bases, J lost 2 bases, and 6 bases stayed unmatched. The germline CDR1 and CDR2 sequences are SEHNR and FQNEAQ (reference sequence). This CDR3 contains 14 residues. This entry comes from a study of Graves' ophthalmopathy and Graves' hyperthyroidism.

This TCR came from an adult man with Graves' ophthalmopathy. The chain is built from TRBV7-9 and TRBJ2-7; 7 nucleotides match TRBD2. Sequences were obtained from peripheral blood. In DNA form, the CDR3 reads TGTGCCAGCAGCAAGCGGGACTACCCCTACGAGCAGTACTTC. Its protein is CASSKRDYPYEQYF.